This T cell receptor beta chain is drawn from a study of blood T cell repertoires in COVID-19. Assay used: immunoSEQ multiplex PCR; TCRdb lists only in-frame clones, some missing. The sample comprises 4,000 or so clones, roughly 90% of which are singletons, and about 4.9% rests with the top ten. The CDR3 is 16 amino acids. Sample: peripheral blood. The chain has TRBV21-1 and TRBJ1-2; the table's D call, TRBD1, has no DNA check behind it. TRBV21-1 is tagged as a pseudogene. The source of this sequence is a woman aged 70-85 years with active COVID-19. The CDR3 is CASSSPAWQGTVGYTF. CDR3 DNA: TGTGCCAGCAGCTCTCCAGCGTGGCAGGGAACGGTTGGCTACACCTTC.